The 13 T cell receptor beta chains reported below all come from one sample, sequenced in a study of blood T cell repertoires in COVID-19 (TCRdb year 2020). The method behind the library was the immunoSEQ multiplex PCR assay. TCRdb provides this immuneACCESS table in a form limited to in-frame rearrangements. Some clones are lacking; in checked studies, under half of them reflect an unresolved V gene, and why the rest are absent is not known. Within this sample are around 230,000 clones, with over 75% of them counted one time only. Roughly 5.3% of the sample lies in the top ten. Sequencing was performed on peripheral blood. Receptor source: a man in his fifties or sixties with COVID-19, enrolled during active disease.

V and J are TRBV6-5 and TRBJ1-2; unclear D gene. The CDR3 loop spans 15 amino acids. The germline V gene has CDR1 MNHEY and CDR2 SVGAGI. Trimming cost V 5 bases and J 4 bases, with 17 bases left between them. CDR3 sequence: CASSHNIWEGYGYTF. For the CDR3, the DNA is TGTGCCAGCAGTCACAATATCTGGGAGGGCTATGGCTACACCTTC.

The chain combines TRBV21-1 with TRBJ2-5; the D call of TRBD2 is as the table states it, not checked on the DNA. TRBV21-1 is classified as a pseudogene. This CDR3 spans 17 amino acids. CDR3 in DNA: TGTGCCAGCATCCACGGGACTAGCGGGGTCTACCAAGAGACCCAGTACTTC. Translated: CASIHGTSGVYQETQYF.

This rearrangement joins TRBV10-3 to TRBJ1-2; weak D call: TRBD1 (5 bases). Trimming shortened V by 2 bases and J by 7 bases, and 20 bases separated the two germline ends. This CDR3 is built from 16 residues. CDR1 and CDR2 from the germline V gene are ENHRY and SYGVKD. CDR3 residues: CAISEPNYRQMVGYTF. Written as DNA, the CDR3 is TGTGCCATCAGTGAGCCCAACTACCGACAGATGGTTGGCTACACCTTC.

The chain employs TRBV3-1 (or the pseudogene TRBV3-2) and TRBJ1-3; D perhaps matches TRBD1 (6 bases). Trimming cost V 4 bases and J 4 bases, with 20 bases left between them. The germline V gene encodes CDR1 LGHDT and CDR2 YNNKEL (reference sequence). This CDR3 comprises 17 residues. CDR3 nucleotide sequence: TGTGCCAGCAGCCTCACCGGTGCAGGGGATATAGGAAACACCATATATTTT. Translation: CASSLTGAGDIGNTIYF.

The chain recombines TRBV7-2 with TRBJ1-2; D remains unclear. V lost 3 bases and J 2 bases, leaving 7 bases between the germline ends. Germline V gene sequence: CDR1 SGHTA, CDR2 FQGNSA. The CDR3 sequence is 13 residues long. The CDR3 coding sequence is TGTGCCAGCAGCTTTTCTACGAACTATGGCTACACCTTC. This codes for CASSFSTNYGYTF.

This sequence joins TRBV18 and TRBJ2-5; the match to TRBD1 covers 9 bases. Germline-derived CDR1 and CDR2 are KGHSH and LQKENI. The CDR3 length is 17 residues. Trimming took 0 bases from V and 5 from J; bases not matched to a gene: 10. The CDR3 DNA reads as TGTGCCAGCTCACCACCTCTAACGGACAGGGGTCACGAGACCCAGTACTTC. Amino acid sequence: CASSPPLTDRGHETQYF.

The V and J genes are TRBV5-1 and TRBJ1-1, with D uncertain. With 2 bases removed from V and 6 bases from J, the gap between germline ends came to 17 bases. The CDR3 has 15 residues. From germline, CDR1 is SGHRS and CDR2 YFSETQ. CDR3 in amino acids: CASSFSAAPSSEAFF. CDR3 DNA sequence: TGCGCCAGCAGCTTCTCCGCGGCCCCCTCGTCTGAAGCTTTCTTT.

V is TRBV11-2 and J is TRBJ2-5; 11 bases line up with TRBD2. The junction had 6 bases not matched to a gene; V was cut back by 6 bases and J by 3 bases. The germline V gene has CDR1 SGHAT and CDR2 FQNNGV. The CDR3 has 15 residues. As DNA, the CDR3 is TGTGCCAGCAGACAACTAGCGGGGGTAGAAGAGACCCAGTACTTC. It translates to CASRQLAGVEETQYF.

This chain links TRBV5-1 with TRBJ2-7, with D possibly being TRBD1 (6 bases). Trimming took 4 bases from V and 0 from J, leaving 17 bases between them. Germline values: CDR1 SGHRS, CDR2 YFSETQ. This CDR3 has 16 residues. CDR3 protein: CASSPGLDRSSYEQYF. The DNA of the CDR3 is TGCGCCAGCAGCCCCGGGTTGGACAGAAGCTCCTACGAGCAGTACTTC. Filled out from reference TRBV5-1 and TRBJ2-7, the complete variable domain reads KAGVTQTPRYLIKTRGQQVTLSCSPISGHRSVSWYQQTPGQGLQFLFEYFSETQRNKGNFPGRFSGRQFSNSRSEMNVSTLELGDSALYLCASSPGLDRSSYEQYFGPGTRLTVT.

V usage is TRBV25-1 and J usage is TRBJ1-2; D is possibly TRBD1 (5 bases). Germline lookup yields CDR1 MGHDK and CDR2 SYGVNS. Trimming left V 2 bases short and J 2 bases short, with 9 bases between. The CDR3 runs to 14 residues. For the CDR3, the DNA is TGTGCCAGCAGTGAAACAGGCGACAACTATGGCTACACCTTC. This gives the protein CASSETGDNYGYTF.

J is TRBJ1-5 and V is TRBV28; D not resolved. CDR1 is MDHEN and CDR2 is SYDVKM in the germline V gene. V was shortened by 7 bases and J by 9 bases, with 16 bases between the two germline ends. The CDR3 runs 13 residues. In DNA form, the CDR3 reads TGTGCCAGCACCCCAGCCGTGACGGGGCCCCAGCATTTT. It yields the protein CASTPAVTGPQHF.

The CDR3 DNA is TGTGCCAGCAGCTCTCAGGGATCAAACTATGGCTACACCTTC. Protein sequence: CASSSQGSNYGYTF. J is TRBJ1-2 and V is TRBV7-2, with D maybe TRBD1 (5 bases). Germline values: CDR1 SGHTA, CDR2 FQGNSA. The CDR3 totals 14 residues. V was shortened by 4 bases and J by 2 bases, with 11 bases between the two germline ends.

The chain employs TRBV24-1 and TRBJ2-2; D remains unclear. With 9 bases removed from V and 5 bases from J, the gap between germline ends came to 9 bases. Germline CDR1 reads KGHDR; CDR2 reads SFDVKD. This CDR3 has 12 residues. CDR3 region: CATQTSTGELFF. The CDR3 bases are TGTGCCACCCAAACGAGTACCGGGGAGCTGTTTTTT.